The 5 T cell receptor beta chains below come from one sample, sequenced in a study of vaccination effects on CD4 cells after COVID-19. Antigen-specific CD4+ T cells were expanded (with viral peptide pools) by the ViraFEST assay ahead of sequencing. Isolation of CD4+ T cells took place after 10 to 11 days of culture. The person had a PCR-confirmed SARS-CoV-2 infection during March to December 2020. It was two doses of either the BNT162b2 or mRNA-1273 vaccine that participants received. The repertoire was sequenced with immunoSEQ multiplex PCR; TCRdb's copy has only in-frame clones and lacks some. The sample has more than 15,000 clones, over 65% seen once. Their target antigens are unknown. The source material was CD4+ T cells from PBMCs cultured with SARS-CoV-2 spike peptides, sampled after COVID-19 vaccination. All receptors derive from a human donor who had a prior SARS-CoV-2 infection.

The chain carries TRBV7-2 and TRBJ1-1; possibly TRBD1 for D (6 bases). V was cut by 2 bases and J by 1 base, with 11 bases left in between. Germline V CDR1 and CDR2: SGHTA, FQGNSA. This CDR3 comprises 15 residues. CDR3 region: CASSLYWGRNTEAFF. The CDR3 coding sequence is TGTGCCAGCAGCTTATACTGGGGGCGGAACACTGAAGCTTTCTTT.

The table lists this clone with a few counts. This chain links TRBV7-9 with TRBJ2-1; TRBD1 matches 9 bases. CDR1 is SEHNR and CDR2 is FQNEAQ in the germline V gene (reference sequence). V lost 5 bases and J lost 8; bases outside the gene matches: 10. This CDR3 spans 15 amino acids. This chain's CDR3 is CASSPRQGVFYEQFF. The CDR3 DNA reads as TGTGCCAGCAGCCCCCGACAGGGGGTGTTCTATGAGCAGTTCTTC.

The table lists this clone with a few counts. The CDR3 nucleotides read TGTGCCAGCAGCGTAGCACTAGCGGACACCGGGGAGCTGTTTTTT. As protein: CASSVALADTGELFF. The V and J genes are TRBV9 and TRBJ2-2, with 8 bases aligning to TRBD2. The CDR3 totals 15 residues. Germline V lookup: CDR1 SGDLS, CDR2 YYNGEE. Trimming at V came to 0 bases and at J to 3 bases, leaving 1 base not matched to a gene.

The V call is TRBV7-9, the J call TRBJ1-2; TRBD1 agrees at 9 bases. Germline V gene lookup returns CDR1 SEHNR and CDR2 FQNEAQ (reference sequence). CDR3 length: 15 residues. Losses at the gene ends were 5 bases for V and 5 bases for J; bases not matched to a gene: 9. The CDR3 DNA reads TGTGCCAGCAGCCCAACGGACAGGGGTTTTTATGGCTACACCTTC. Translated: CASSPTDRGFYGYTF. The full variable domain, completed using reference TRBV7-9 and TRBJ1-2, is DTGVSQNPRHKITKRGQNVTFRCDPISEHNRLYWYRQTLGQGPEFLTYFQNEAQLEKSRLLSDRFSAERPKGSFSTLEIQRTEQGDSAMYLCASSPTDRGFYGYTFGSGTRLTVV.

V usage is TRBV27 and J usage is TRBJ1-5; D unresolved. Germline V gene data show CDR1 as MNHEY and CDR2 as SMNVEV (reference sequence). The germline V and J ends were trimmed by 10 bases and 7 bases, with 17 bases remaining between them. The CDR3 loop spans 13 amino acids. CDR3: CANVRAGMQPQHF. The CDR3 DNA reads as TGTGCCAACGTAAGAGCGGGGATGCAGCCCCAGCATTTT.